This is a list of T cell receptor beta chains from one sample in a study of blood T cell repertoires in COVID-19. Clones were read by immunoSEQ multiplex PCR, and TCRdb kept only the in-frame ones, dropping some. The table includes about 210,000 clones, roughly 87% detected once. Source material: PBMCs or T cells enriched from blood (not recorded which). These receptors originate from a man in his late teens or twenties with acute COVID-19. Each CDR3 is given with its conserved first and last residue. A D gene is named only where the DNA matches it firmly. Part of the rows lack a size; the others show once, few, many or a class for expanded clones.

J gene,clone size,D gene,V gene,CDR3 DNA,CDR3 protein
TRBJ1-2,few,.,TRBV3-1/TRBV3-2,TGTGCCAGCAGCCAAGAAGGGGCCCTCTATGGCTACACCTTC,CASSQEGALYGYTF
TRBJ2-5,.,TRBD1,TRBV2,TGTGCCAGCAGTGAACTACAGGGGCGAGAGACCCAGTACTTC,CASSELQGRETQYF
TRBJ2-7,.,TRBD1,TRBV4-1,TGCGCCAGCAGCCAAGGACAGGGTCCCGACTACGAGCAGTACTTC,CASSQGQGPDYEQYF
TRBJ2-7,.,.,TRBV7-2,TGTGCCAGCAGCCCTGGGCAGTTCTACGAGCAGTACTTC,CASSPGQFYEQYF
TRBJ1-6,.,.,TRBV6-5,TGTGCCAGCAGGGCACAGGGTAGAAATTCACCCCTCCACTTT,CASRAQGRNSPLHF
TRBJ1-2,.,.,TRBV18,TGTGCCAGCTCACCAGGAGGTGAAGGTGGCTACACCTTC,CASSPGGEGGYTF
TRBJ1-6,.,TRBD1,TRBV2,TGTGCCAGCAGCGAACCTCAGGGGGCTTCCTATAATTCACCCCTCCACTTT,CASSEPQGASYNSPLHF
TRBJ2-1,.,TRBD2,TRBV11-2,TGTGCCAGCAGCTTAGATCCACTAGCGTCGGTCGATGAGCAGTTCTTC,CASSLDPLASVDEQFF
TRBJ2-7,.,.,TRBV10-3,TGTGCCATCAGAATGACAGGAGACTCCTACGAGCAGTACTTC,CAIRMTGDSYEQYF
TRBJ2-1,.,.,TRBV5-6,TGTGCCAGCAGCCAGAACTACAATGAGCAGTTCTTC,CASSQNYNEQFF
TRBJ1-3,few,.,TRBV11-2,TGTGCCAGCAGCTTAGCCAGGGCCAGCACCTCTGGAAACACCATATATTTT,CASSLARASTSGNTIYF
TRBJ2-3,.,TRBD2,TRBV5-1,TGCGCCAGCAGCTTGGTTAGCGGGAGTACAGATACGCAGTATTTT,CASSLVSGSTDTQYF
TRBJ1-1,few,.,TRBV28,TGTGCCAGCAGTTTGGCCGGACAGCTTAACACTGAAGCTTTCTTT,CASSLAGQLNTEAFF
TRBJ1-2,.,.,TRBV27,TGTGCCAGCAGGACGGGGGGGGTTGGCTATGGCTACACCTTC,CASRTGGVGYGYTF
TRBJ2-1,.,.,TRBV19,TGTGCCAGTAGTGCGCTCGCGGGATGGAATGATGAGCAGTTCTTC,CASSALAGWNDEQFF
TRBJ2-1,.,TRBD2,TRBV24-1,TGTGCCACCAGTGACCCGACTAGCGGGATTCACAATGAGCAGTTCTTC,CATSDPTSGIHNEQFF
TRBJ1-5,.,TRBD1,TRBV7-6,TGTGCCAGCAGCTTCCGGACAGGAGACAATCAGCCCCAGCATTTT,CASSFRTGDNQPQHF
TRBJ2-2,.,TRBD2,TRBV10-1,TGCGCCAGCAGTGAGTCCAGCGGGAGGATCGGGGCCGGGGAGCTGTTTTTT,CASSESSGRIGAGELFF
TRBJ2-7,.,.,TRBV25-1,TGTGCCAGCAGTGGATGGACGGACACCTACGAGCAGTACTTC,CASSGWTDTYEQYF
TRBJ2-1,.,TRBD2,TRBV5-4,TGTGCCAGCAGCTTGGCGGCGGGACTAGCAGTCAATGAGCAGTTCTTC,CASSLAAGLAVNEQFF
TRBJ2-6,once,.,TRBV27,TGTGCCAGCAGTCTCCTAGCCTCTGGGGCCAACGTCCTGACTTTC,CASSLLASGANVLTF
TRBJ2-7,.,TRBD1,TRBV4-2,TGTGCCAGCAGCCAAAGTCTTACCGGGACAGGATACGAGCAGTACTTC,CASSQSLTGTGYEQYF
TRBJ2-2,.,.,TRBV7-2,TGTGCCAGCAGCTTATCCGCCGGGGAGCTGTTTTTT,CASSLSAGELFF
TRBJ1-2,.,TRBD1,TRBV6-5,TGTGCCAGCAGATCACAGGGGATCGGGGATGGCTACACCTTC,CASRSQGIGDGYTF
TRBJ1-5,.,.,TRBV19,TGTGCCAGTAGGGATAGTTTCGGCAGGCAGAATCAGCCCCAGCATTTT,CASRDSFGRQNQPQHF
TRBJ2-7,.,TRBD1,TRBV27,TGTGCCAGCAGCCGCTTCTGGGCAGGGGGAGACGAGCAGTACTTC,CASSRFWAGGDEQYF
TRBJ2-7,.,.,TRBV29-1,TGCAGCGTCGGGTTACAGGGCTTCACCTACGAGCAGTACTTC,CSVGLQGFTYEQYF
TRBJ1-5,.,TRBD1,TRBV4-1,TGCGCCAGCACCCGAACAGGGGGCGGTCAGCCCCAGCATTTT,CASTRTGGGQPQHF
TRBJ2-7,.,.,TRBV29-1,TGCAGCGTTGACGTGGAGGGGAACTACGAGCAGTACTTC,CSVDVEGNYEQYF
TRBJ1-5,.,.,TRBV28,TGTGCCAGCAGTTTACCGTTTTCGAATCAGCCCCAGCATTTT,CASSLPFSNQPQHF
TRBJ1-5,.,.,TRBV28,TGTGCCAGCAGTCCCGACCCAGGGGCGGGCAATCAGCCCCAGCATTTT,CASSPDPGAGNQPQHF
TRBJ2-1,.,.,TRBV24-1,TGTGCCACCAGTGATTTGTCGGGGGGCCCTTACAATGAGCAGTTCTTC,CATSDLSGGPYNEQFF
TRBJ2-1,.,.,TRBV11-2,TGTGCCAGCAGCGAGGAAAACGATGAGCAGTTCTTC,CASSEENDEQFF
TRBJ1-3,.,.,TRBV10-1,TGCGCCAGCAGTGAATCGCTCGGGAACACCATATATTTT,CASSESLGNTIYF